This T cell receptor (beta chain) was sequenced in a study of spatial heterogeneity in lung cancer. This clonotype was counted many times. Every individual TCR cDNA molecule carried its own unique molecular identifier, which allowed correction of PCR and sequencing errors. One entry per CDR3 protein results from TCRdb running MiXCR on the 5' RACE reads. The sample shows roughly 11,000 distinct CDR3 sequences, 10% of them seen only once. This sample's time point: blood at routine non-recurrence follow-up after resection. TCRs were sequenced from unsorted whole RNA of tumor, nontumor lung or PBMC. In germline, CDR1 is MNHEY, CDR2 SMNVEV (reference sequence). The CDR3 consists of 15 residues. V lost 8 bases and J lost 2; bases outside the gene matches: 9.

The specimen comprised PBMCs, sampled at follow-up. The chain links TRBV27 to TRBJ2-3; 8 bases map to TRBD2. The receptor was derived from a female donor with early-stage non-small cell lung cancer. The CDR3 DNA is TGTGCCAGCGTACCTGGCGGGGGGCCCACAGATACGCAGTATTTT. It codes for CASVPGGGPTDTQYF.